This paragraph reports one T cell receptor beta chain. Clones were sequenced by immunoSEQ multiplex PCR, and TCRdb holds only the in-frame ones, with some missing. The sample records 260,000 or so clones, approximately 90% being singletons. The germline V gene encodes CDR1 MDHEN and CDR2 SYDVKM. The CDR3 loop spans 14 amino acids. The ends lost 1 base at V and 4 bases at J; junction bases unmatched: 1. This entry is derived from a study of cytomegalovirus exposure and HLA in healthy donors. The chain is built from TRBV28 and TRBJ2-3; TRBD1 matches 8 bases. The source of this sequence is a young man in good health and CMV-seronegative. Material: PBMCs. The CDR3 DNA follows: TGTGCCAGCAGTTTATCAGGGGGCCCAGATACGCAGTATTTT. Amino acid sequence: CASSLSGGPDTQYF. Complete variable domain (other parts from reference TRBV28 and TRBJ2-3): DVKVTQSSRYLVKRTGEKVFLECVQDMDHENMFWYRQDPGLGLRLIYFSYDVKMKEKGDIPEGYSVSREKKERFSLILESASTNQTSMYLCASSLSGGPDTQYFGPGTRLTVL.